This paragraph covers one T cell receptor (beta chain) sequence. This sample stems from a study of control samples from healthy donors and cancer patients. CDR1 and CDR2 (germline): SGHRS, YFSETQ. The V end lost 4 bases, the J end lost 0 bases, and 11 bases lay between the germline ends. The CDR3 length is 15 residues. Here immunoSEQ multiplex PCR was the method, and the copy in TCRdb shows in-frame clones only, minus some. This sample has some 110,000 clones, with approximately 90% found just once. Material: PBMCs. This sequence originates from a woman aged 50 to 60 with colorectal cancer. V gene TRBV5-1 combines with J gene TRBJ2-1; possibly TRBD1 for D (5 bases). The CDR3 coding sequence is TGCGCCAGCAGCAAGGACACCCCCTCCTACAATGAGCAGTTCTTC. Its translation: CASSKDTPSYNEQFF.